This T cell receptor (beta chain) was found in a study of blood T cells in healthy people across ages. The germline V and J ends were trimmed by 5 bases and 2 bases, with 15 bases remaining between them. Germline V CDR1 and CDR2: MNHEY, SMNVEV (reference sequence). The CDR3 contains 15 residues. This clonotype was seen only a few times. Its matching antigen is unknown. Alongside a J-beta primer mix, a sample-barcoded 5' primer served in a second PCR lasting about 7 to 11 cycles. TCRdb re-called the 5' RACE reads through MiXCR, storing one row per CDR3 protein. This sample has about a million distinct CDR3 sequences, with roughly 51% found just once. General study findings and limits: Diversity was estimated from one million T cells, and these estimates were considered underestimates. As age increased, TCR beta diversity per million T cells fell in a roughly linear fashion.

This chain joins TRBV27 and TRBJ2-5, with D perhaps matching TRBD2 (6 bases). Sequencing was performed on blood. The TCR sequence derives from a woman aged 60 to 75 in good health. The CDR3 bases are TGTGCCAGCAGTGGAATAGCGGCACAACAAGAGACCCAGTACTTC. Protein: CASSGIAAQQETQYF.